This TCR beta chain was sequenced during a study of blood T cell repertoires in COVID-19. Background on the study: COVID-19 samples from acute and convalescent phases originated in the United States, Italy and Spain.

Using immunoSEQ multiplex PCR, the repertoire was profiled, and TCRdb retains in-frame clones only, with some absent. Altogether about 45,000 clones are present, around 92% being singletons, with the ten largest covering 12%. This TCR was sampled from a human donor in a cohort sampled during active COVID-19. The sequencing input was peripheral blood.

DNA of the CDR3: TGTGCCAGCAGTGAATCTCCGAGGCAAGAGACCCAGTACTTC. Its translation is CASSESPRQETQYF. This chain connects TRBV25-1 to TRBJ2-5; D remains unclear. This CDR3 has 14 residues. Germline V gene sequence: CDR1 MGHDK, CDR2 SYGVNS. V was shortened by 1 base and J by 2 bases, with 8 bases between the two germline ends.